Listed below are T cell receptor beta chains from one sample, sequenced in a study of blood T cell repertoires in COVID-19. Sequencing was performed with immunoSEQ multiplex PCR; in TCRdb, only in-frame clones are kept and a portion is missing. The repertoire holds about 53,000 clones, about three quarters seen once, with more than 13% in the top ten. The sequenced sample was peripheral blood. The origin of the receptors is a human donor with active or convalescent COVID-19. The donor label of this sample is uncertain. Both conserved end residues are part of each CDR3. D genes are given only for firm matches. Not all rows give a size; the values are once, few, many and, for expanded clones, a class.

d_gene,v_gene,j_gene,abundance,CDR3nt,CDR3aa
-,TRBV19,TRBJ1-5,few,TGTGCCAGTAGTATGGGGAGCTATAGCAATCAGCCCCAGCATTTT,CASSMGSYSNQPQHF
-,TRBV7-2,TRBJ1-5,-,TGTGCCAGCAGCTCCCAGCCACCGAGGGGCAATCAGCCCCAGCATTTT,CASSSQPPRGNQPQHF
-,TRBV7-2,TRBJ1-6,-,TGTGCCAGCAGCTTCTCACAGGGTAATTCACCCCTCCACTTT,CASSFSQGNSPLHF
TRBD2,TRBV7-8,TRBJ2-1,-,TGTGCCAGCAGCCCTAGAATAGCGGGAGGGCCGGGGAATGAGCAGTTCTTC,CASSPRIAGGPGNEQFF
-,TRBV2,TRBJ1-5,-,TGTGCCAGCAGTGAAGGGAGGGGTTATAGCAATCAGCCCCAGCATTTT,CASSEGRGYSNQPQHF
TRBD2,TRBV19,TRBJ2-5,-,TGTGCCAGTAGTATAGATCGGGGCGGACTAGAGGAGACCCAGTACTTC,CASSIDRGGLEETQYF
TRBD1,TRBV18,TRBJ2-7,once,TGTGCCAGCTCATCGGGACAGGGCTACGAGCAGTACTTC,CASSSGQGYEQYF
-,TRBV10-2,TRBJ2-3,-,TGCGCCAGCAGCGAGGGTTGGGGAGCTAGCACAGATACGCAGTATTTT,CASSEGWGASTDTQYF
TRBD1,TRBV11-3,TRBJ2-4,-,TGTGCCAGCAGCTCCTACAGGGGGAGAAACATTCAGTACTTC,CASSSYRGRNIQYF
TRBD1,TRBV5-1,TRBJ2-1,-,TGCGCCAGCAGCTCGGGACAGGGGGGATCCTACAATGAGCAGTTCTTC,CASSSGQGGSYNEQFF
TRBD2,TRBV7-2,TRBJ2-7,-,TGTGCCAGCAGCTTAGAGCGGGGAGGGGTCGAGCAGTACTTC,CASSLERGGVEQYF
TRBD1,TRBV2,TRBJ1-6,-,TGTGCCAGCTTTTCGCTGACAGGGGCCAATTCACCCCTCCACTTT,CASFSLTGANSPLHF
-,TRBV11-3,TRBJ2-7,once,TGTGCCAGCAGCTTCTCCAGGGGCGATACCTACGAGCAGTACTTC,CASSFSRGDTYEQYF
-,TRBV20-1,TRBJ1-1,-,TGCAGTGCTAGTCACACCAATGAAGCTTTCTTT,CSASHTNEAFF
-,TRBV27,TRBJ2-7,medium-sized,TGTGCCAGCAGTGTTAGCGGAGCGTCCTACGAGCAGTACTTC,CASSVSGASYEQYF
TRBD1,TRBV6-6,TRBJ1-6,-,TGTGCCAGCAGTTACTTCCTGACAGGGAATAATTCACCCCTCCACTTT,CASSYFLTGNNSPLHF
TRBD2,TRBV11-3,TRBJ2-7,-,TGTGCCAGCAGCTCACTAGCGGATTCCTACGAGCAGTACTTC,CASSSLADSYEQYF
-,TRBV11-2,TRBJ1-1,-,TGTGCCAGCAGCTTAGTGGGGGGGTTCATGAACACTGAAGCTTTCTTT,CASSLVGGFMNTEAFF
-,TRBV5-1,TRBJ2-4,-,TGCGCCAGCAGCTTTGAGGGGGAGTTTTTGGACATTCAGTACTTC,CASSFEGEFLDIQYF
-,TRBV6-5,TRBJ2-7,-,TGTGCCAGCAGGCAGACAGTATTGGGCGAGCAGTACTTC,CASRQTVLGEQYF
TRBD1,TRBV2,TRBJ1-2,-,TGTGCCAGCAGTGCGGGACAGGGAGGGGGAGCTAACTATGGCTACACCTTC,CASSAGQGGGANYGYTF
TRBD1,TRBV28,TRBJ1-2,-,TGTGCCAGCAACCCCAGACAGGGAACTTTCTATGGCTACACCTTC,CASNPRQGTFYGYTF
TRBD1,TRBV9,TRBJ2-7,-,TGTGCCAGCAGCGCCGACGTCCCCGGGACAGCCTCCTACGAGCAGTACTTC,CASSADVPGTASYEQYF
TRBD1,TRBV20-1,TRBJ1-4,-,TGCAGTGCTAGTACGACAGGGACGCATGAAAAACTGTTTTTT,CSASTTGTHEKLFF
TRBD1,TRBV5-1,TRBJ1-6,once,TGCGCCAGCAGCCCCGTCCCGGGACAGGGTTGGAATTCACCCCTCCACTTT,CASSPVPGQGWNSPLHF
TRBD1,TRBV7-9,TRBJ1-4,medium-sized,TGTGCCAGCAGCTTTGGACAGGGAGAAAATGAAAAACTGTTTTTT,CASSFGQGENEKLFF
-,TRBV3-1/TRBV3-2,TRBJ2-5,-,TGTGCCAGCAGCCAAGATATGGAGCGGCAAGAGACCCAGTACTTC,CASSQDMERQETQYF
-,TRBV7-6,TRBJ2-3,-,TGTGCCAGCAGCTTAGGGTCCGGGGTAGCGGGCACAGATACGCAGTATTTT,CASSLGSGVAGTDTQYF
TRBD1,TRBV3-1/TRBV3-2,TRBJ2-7,many,TGTGCCAGCAGCCAGGATGACAGGGCCGAGCAGTACTTC,CASSQDDRAEQYF
TRBD1,TRBV29-1,TRBJ2-7,-,TGCAGCGTTGAAGGTGGGCTGACAGGGGGCGCCTCTTACGAGCAGTACTTC,CSVEGGLTGGASYEQYF
-,TRBV11-2,TRBJ2-3,-,TGTGCCAGCAGCCCGGGGAGAAATACGCAGTATTTT,CASSPGRNTQYF
TRBD1,TRBV24-1,TRBJ1-2,-,TGTGCCACCAGTGACCGGACAGGGGACAACTATGGCTACACCTTC,CATSDRTGDNYGYTF
-,TRBV9,TRBJ2-5,-,TGTGCCAGCAGCGACCCCCGAGGCAGCCAAGAGACCCAGTACTTC,CASSDPRGSQETQYF
TRBD1,TRBV4-2,TRBJ2-2,few,TGTGCCAGCAGCCAAGAATACCGGGACAGGGGGGCCGGGGAGCTGTTTTTT,CASSQEYRDRGAGELFF
TRBD2,TRBV10-1,TRBJ2-1,-,TGCGCCAGCAGTGAGTCAAAGCGGGAGGGCCCAATAGGGAATGAGCAGTTCTTC,CASSESKREGPIGNEQFF
TRBD2,TRBV12-5,TRBJ2-5,-,TGTGCTAGTTCTGGGGGGGAGTCCAAGCTCAGGGCAGAGACCCAGTACTTC,CASSGGESKLRAETQYF
-,TRBV9,TRBJ1-2,-,TGTGCCAGCAGCGGAGTGGACTATGGCTACACCTTC,CASSGVDYGYTF
-,TRBV5-6,TRBJ1-3,few,TGTGCCAGCAGCTTGTGGGGGCTCGGAAACACCATATATTTT,CASSLWGLGNTIYF
TRBD1,TRBV6-5,TRBJ1-2,-,TGTGCCAGCAGCTGGACAGGGCAGGACTATGGCTACACCTTC,CASSWTGQDYGYTF
TRBD1,TRBV7-9,TRBJ1-2,few,TGTGCCAGCAGCTTATTGGGACAGGGGGCGCCGGGCTACACCTTC,CASSLLGQGAPGYTF
TRBD1,TRBV3-1/TRBV3-2,TRBJ2-7,-,TGTGCCAGCTTCGGGACAGCGACCTACGAGCAGTACTTC,CASFGTATYEQYF
-,TRBV28,TRBJ1-1,few,TGTGCCAGCACTCCTCCCATGGGGGGTGGTCTTGGGGCTTTCTTT,CASTPPMGGGLGAFF
TRBD2,TRBV4-2,TRBJ2-1,-,TGTGCCAGCAGCCAAGAGAGGCGGGAGCCCAGCTCCTACAATGAGCAGTTCTTC,CASSQERREPSSYNEQFF